Listed below are T cell receptor beta chains from one sample, sequenced in a study of T cells in Graves' hyperthyroidism and ophthalmopathy. From the multiplex PCR reads, TCRdb called clonotypes with MiXCR, one entry per CDR3 protein. This table holds under 600,000 distinct CDR3 sequences, around 15% found once. The sample consisted of blood. The receptors originated from a woman aged 40 to 50 with Graves' ophthalmopathy. The CDR3 runs from the conserved cysteine through the conserved F or W. A D gene is named only where the DNA matches it firmly. Not all rows give a size; the values are once, few, many and, for expanded clones, a class.

j_gene	abundance	v_gene	d_gene	CDR3nt	CDR3aa
TRBJ1-5	.	TRBV12-3/TRBV12-4	.	TGTGCCAGCAGTTTATCAGGGACGGGTCAGCCCCAGCATTTT	CASSLSGTGQPQHF
TRBJ1-1	many	TRBV2	.	TGTGCCAGCAAAATCCAGCCGCCATCTCTGGAGTCTGAAGCTTTCTTT	CASKIQPPSLESEAFF
TRBJ2-7	many	TRBV28	.	TGTGCCAGCAGCCTAACCTACGAGCAGTACTTC	CASSLTYEQYF
TRBJ2-7	few	TRBV20-1	.	TGCAGTGCTAGATCGGGAACCCTAGATAGTGCCTACGAGCAGTACTTC	CSARSGTLDSAYEQYF
TRBJ2-1	once	TRBV5-6	.	TGTGCCAGCAGCTTGGAGGTGGTAGGGTCCTACAATGAGCAGTTCTTC	CASSLEVVGSYNEQFF
TRBJ2-7	few	TRBV9	TRBD2	TGTGCCAGCAGCCAGGGACTAGCGGATAGGCAGTACTTC	CASSQGLADRQYF
TRBJ1-6	.	TRBV19	.	TGTGCCAGTAGTGGCAGGCCCCTAGGAGATTCACCCCTCCACTTT	CASSGRPLGDSPLHF
TRBJ2-5	.	TRBV2	TRBD2	TGTGCCAGCAGTGGCGGAGCGGGAGGGACAGTTCGGACCCAGTACTTC	CASSGGAGGTVRTQYF
TRBJ1-5	many	TRBV5-1	.	TGCGCCAGCAGCTTGCGAACTGGGGGCGATCAGCCCCAGCATTTT	CASSLRTGGDQPQHF
TRBJ2-7	.	TRBV20-1	TRBD1	TGCAGTGCTCGGGGACAGAACCCCCTATACGAGCAGTACTTC	CSARGQNPLYEQYF
TRBJ2-2	many	TRBV20-1	TRBD1	TGCAGTGCCCGTGGGACAGGGATGGCGAACACCGGGGAGCTGTTTTTT	CSARGTGMANTGELFF
TRBJ1-1	.	TRBV7-9	.	TGTGCCAGCAGCTTAGCACAGGGAGCTTTCTTT	CASSLAQGAFF
TRBJ2-1	many	TRBV20-1	TRBD2	TGCAGTGCTAGAGATTACGGACTAGCGTTGATCAATGAGCAGTTCTTC	CSARDYGLALINEQFF
TRBJ2-7	few	TRBV4-1	.	TGCGCCAGCAGCCATGCCGGGACCCAGAGCGAGCAGTACTTC	CASSHAGTQSEQYF
TRBJ1-6	.	TRBV11-3	.	TGTGCCAGCAGCTTATGTTCACCCCTCCACTTT	CASSLCSPLHF
TRBJ2-7	many	TRBV12-3/TRBV12-4	.	TGTGCCAGCAGTTTCTCTTTAGGCTACGAGCAGTACTTC	CASSFSLGYEQYF
TRBJ2-1	.	TRBV29-1	.	TGCAGCGCCGTGGACAGCACCCATGAGCAGTTCTTC	CSAVDSTHEQFF
TRBJ1-5	.	TRBV18	.	TGTGCCAGCTCACCAACGTCCCCGGGCCGCCAGCATTTT	CASSPTSPGRQHF
TRBJ2-3	few	TRBV24-1	.	TGTGCCACCAGTGGTGGAGGGGGCCTGAATACGCAGTATTTT	CATSGGGGLNTQYF
TRBJ1-5	many	TRBV20-1	TRBD1	TGCAGTGCTTCCGGGACAGGGGCTTTCAATCAGCCCCAGCATTTT	CSASGTGAFNQPQHF
TRBJ1-4	few	TRBV9	.	TGTGCCAGCAGCCCCGACAGTGCAACTAATGAAAAACTGTTTTTT	CASSPDSATNEKLFF
TRBJ1-4	many	TRBV2	.	TGTGCCAGCAGGGGACTTACAGGGTCCGGTGAAAAACTGTTTTTT	CASRGLTGSGEKLFF
TRBJ1-4	few	TRBV5-1	.	TGCGCCAGCAGCTTGGATCCCGTCAGGGCAAGGGAAAAACTGTTTTTT	CASSLDPVRAREKLFF
TRBJ2-2	.	TRBV19	.	TGTGCCAGTAGTACGGGGAGTAGCACCGGGGAGCTGTTTTTT	CASSTGSSTGELFF
TRBJ1-5	.	TRBV20-1	.	TGCAGTGCTTCCCAACCCCAGGTCAGCCCCCAGCATTTT	CSASQPQVSPQHF
TRBJ2-1	many	TRBV28	TRBD2	TGTGCCAGCAGTTTTGGCCTAGCGGCTCTTGAGCAGTTCTTC	CASSFGLAALEQFF
TRBJ2-2	few	TRBV5-5	.	TGTGCCAGCAGCTTGGAACTGAACATCCGCGGGGAGCTGTTTTTT	CASSLELNIRGELFF